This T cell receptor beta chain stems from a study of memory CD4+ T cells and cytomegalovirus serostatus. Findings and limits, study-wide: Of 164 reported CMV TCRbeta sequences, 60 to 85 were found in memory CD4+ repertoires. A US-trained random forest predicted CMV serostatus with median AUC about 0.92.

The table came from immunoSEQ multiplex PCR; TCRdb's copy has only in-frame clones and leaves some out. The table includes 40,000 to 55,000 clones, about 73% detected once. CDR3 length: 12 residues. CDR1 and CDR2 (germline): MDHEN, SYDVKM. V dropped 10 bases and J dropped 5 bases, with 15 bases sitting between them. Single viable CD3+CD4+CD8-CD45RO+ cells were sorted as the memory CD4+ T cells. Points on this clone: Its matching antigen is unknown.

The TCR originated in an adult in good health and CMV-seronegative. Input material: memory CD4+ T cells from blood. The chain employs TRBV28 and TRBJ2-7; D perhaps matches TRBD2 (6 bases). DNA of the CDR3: TGTGCCACGGTTAGAGGAGGGAACGAGCAGTACTTC. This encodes CATVRGGNEQYF.